These 14 T cell receptor beta chains were all obtained from the same sample, sequenced in a study of metastatic and nonmetastatic thyroid tumors. Patients had received no treatment of any kind before thyroid surgery. TCRdb redid the clone calls on the PCR reads using MiXCR. The sample includes 30,000 to 45,000 clones, around 28% of them seen just once. The specimen was blood. These receptors originate from a male donor with papillary thyroid cancer or a benign thyroid nodule (not recorded which). Some clones in this sample may be carry-over from other donors' samples.

This clone was picked up a small number of times. This sequence joins TRBV20-1 and TRBJ1-2; weak D call: TRBD1 (5 bases). This CDR3 contains 13 residues. Per the germline V gene, CDR1 is DFQATT and CDR2 is SNEGSKA (reference sequence). V lost 6 bases, J lost 2 bases, and 13 bases lay in between. CDR3 loop: CSAVRNRNYGYTF. CDR3 DNA: TGCAGTGCAGTCAGGAACAGGAACTATGGCTACACCTTC.

This clone appeared a few times. V and J are TRBV2 and TRBJ2-7; weak D call: TRBD2 (6 bases). This CDR3 has 12 amino acids. The ends were cut back, 8 bases at V and 2 bases at J, with 10 bases in the middle. Per the germline V gene, CDR1 is SNHLY and CDR2 is FYNNEI. CDR3 protein: CASDAGTYEQYF. The CDR3 DNA is TGTGCCAGCGATGCGGGGACCTACGAGCAGTACTTC.

In its sample, this clone was seen many times. A clone one base away is much larger, so this may be a read error. The CDR3 ends on some other residue instead of the conserved phenylalanine or tryptophan, so this is likely a read error. This rearrangement joins TRBV6-1 to TRBJ1-5, with 9 positions matching TRBD1. Germline-derived CDR1 and CDR2 are MNHNS and SASEGT. The CDR3 loop spans 16 amino acids. With 5 bases clipped from V and 7 bases from J, the junction kept 12 bases outside the gene matches. DNA of the CDR3: TGTGCCAGCAGTTTCCTACCGGGACAGGGTGTCCAGCCCCAGCATTCT. Protein sequence: CASSFLPGQGVQPQHS.

This clone was picked up many times. This chain links TRBV6-4 with TRBJ2-1; either TRBD1 or TRBD2 may supply D (5 bases each). The V gene's germline CDR1 is MRHNA and CDR2 SNTAGT. The CDR3 extends over 14 amino acids. V was trimmed by 0 bases and J by 5 bases, leaving 8 bases between them. DNA for the CDR3: TGTGCCAGCAGTGACTCCGGGGCCAACAATGAGCAGTTCTTC. Protein product: CASSDSGANNEQFF.

This clone showed up just a few times. A read error may account for a junction end that differs from germline. In nucleotides, the CDR3 is TGTGCCAGCAGAAGAGACAGGGGCAATCAGCCCAAGCATTTT. Its protein product is CASRRDRGNQPKHF. The rearrangement joins TRBV6-1 to TRBJ1-5; TRBD1 agrees at 8 bases. Germline CDR1 and CDR2: MNHNS and SASEGT. The CDR3 loop spans 14 amino acids.

This clone was seen more than once but under ten times. This chain uses TRBV28 with TRBJ2-7; 8 bases line up with TRBD1. The CDR3 is 14 amino acids. CDR1 is MDHEN and CDR2 is SYDVKM in the germline V gene. J gave up 9 bases and V 4 bases, and 11 bases lay outside the gene matches. CDR3 sequence (DNA): TGTGCCAGCAGTTCGCCGGGACAGGACTGGTGGCAGTACTTC. Residues: CASSSPGQDWWQYF. The full variable domain, its missing parts supplied by reference TRBV28 and TRBJ2-7, is DVKVTQSSRYLVKRTGEKVFLECVQDMDHENMFWYRQDPGLGLRLIYFSYDVKMKEKGDIPEGYSVSREKKERFSLILESASTNQTSMYLCASSSPGQDWWQYFGPGTRLTVT.

The CDR3 loop is CASSPQISGDLTGELFF. The CDR3 DNA is TGCGCCAGCAGCCCCCAGATTAGCGGGGACCTCACCGGGGAGCTGTTTTTT. The V gene is TRBV4-1, the J gene TRBJ2-2, with 8 bases identical to TRBD2. This CDR3 region has 17 residues. Germline lookup yields CDR1 MGHRA and CDR2 YSYEKL. The junction had 11 bases not matched to a gene; V was cut back by 4 bases and J by 4 bases.

There are a few counts of this clone. Additional DNA sequences in this sample encode the identical CDR3. The chain has TRBV20-1 and TRBJ1-6; 7 bases match TRBD1. Germline V gene data show CDR1 as DFQATT and CDR2 as SNEGSKA (reference sequence). The CDR3 contains 14 residues. The J segment lost 7 bases and the V segment lost 6 bases, leaving 9 bases of the junction unmatched. CDR3 sequence reads: CSASRQGSNSPLHF. The CDR3 DNA reads TGCAGTGCGTCTCGACAGGGTTCGAATTCACCCCTCCACTTT.

This clone has at least ten counts. The J gene is TRBJ2-5, the V gene TRBV6-2 or TRBV6-3, with 10 bases fitting TRBD1. Germline V lookup: CDR1 MNHEY, CDR2 SVGEGT. This CDR3 region has 15 residues. With 8 bases clipped from V and 5 bases from J, the junction kept 11 bases outside the gene matches. The CDR3 DNA follows: TGTGCCAGCCGTCCCCGGGACAGGGGCCGCGAGACCCAGTACTTC. It translates to CASRPRDRGRETQYF.

The chain links TRBV11-2 to TRBJ1-6; TRBD1 aligns across 7 bases. The CDR3 contains 16 residues. With V trimmed by 5 bases and J by 5 bases, 9 bases remained unmatched. Germline values: CDR1 SGHAT, CDR2 FQNNGV. The chain's CDR3 is CASSRQGPGNNSPLHF. CDR3 nucleotides: TGTGCCAGCAGCAGACAGGGCCCGGGGAATAATTCACCCCTCCACTTT.

This chain links TRBV5-1 with TRBJ2-7, with 8 bases lining up with TRBD1. Germline trimming cut 1 base from V and 5 bases from J; bases unmatched to any gene: 5. In germline, CDR1 is SGHRS, CDR2 YFSETQ. This CDR3 comprises 14 residues. CDR3 amino acids: CASSLQGASNEQYF. CDR3 DNA: TGCGCCAGCAGCTTGCAGGGGGCGAGCAACGAGCAGTACTTC.

This clone was counted only a few times. The V call is TRBV12-3 or TRBV12-4, the J call TRBJ2-7; D is unclear. CDR3 length equals 11 residues. The ends were cut back, 4 bases at V and 4 bases at J, with 5 bases in the middle. CDR3 coding DNA: TGTGCCAGCAGTTCCACATACGAGCAGTACTTC. Translation gives CASSSTYEQYF.

By its share, this clone is medium-sized. The chain combines TRBV6-1 with TRBJ2-7; TRBD2 aligns across 11 bases. Germline V gene data show CDR1 as MNHNS and CDR2 as SASEGT. The junction had 13 bases not matched to a gene; V was cut back by 9 bases and J by 3 bases. This CDR3 comprises 16 residues. The CDR3 is CASNYNEGTSGYEQYF. The CDR3 DNA follows: TGTGCCAGTAATTATAACGAGGGGACTAGCGGCTACGAGCAGTACTTC.

This clone was counted a few times. The chain carries TRBV27 and TRBJ2-5, with 7 bases matching TRBD2. The CDR3 sequence is 15 residues long. Germline lookup yields CDR1 MNHEY and CDR2 SMNVEV (reference sequence). V was clipped by 5 bases and J by 2 bases; unmatched bases: 8. The CDR3 is CASSARLGGQETQYF. The CDR3 DNA reads as TGTGCCAGCAGTGCCAGACTGGGGGGGCAAGAGACCCAGTACTTC.